The 30 T cell receptor beta chains listed next were all sequenced from one sample in a study of T-cell reconstitution after alpha-beta-depleted transplantation in children listed by TCRdb under 2016. This specimen's treatment or condition label, per the study, means: allogeneic hematopoietic cell transplantation with graft depleted of TCRalphabeta T cells and CD19 B cells. The receptor library was made with PCR. Instrument used: Illumina HiSeq 2500. Molecular barcoding was employed in the preparation of TCR libraries, with unique molecular identifiers being used to normalize TCRbeta repertoire quantification. TCRdb took the public reads, trimmed them with fastp at Q25, ran MiXCR for clone calling and kept in-frame beta chains. Rows are combined by CDR3 protein, so each entry shows the most common genes and DNA. In all, the sample holds hundreds of thousands of distinct CDR3 sequences, and 7% to 9% of those were seen once. 35% of the sample goes to the ten largest clones.

The sequences come from PBMCs, mostly from graft donor cells, collected 360 days after TCRalphabeta/CD19-depleted stem cell transplant. The source of these receptors is a male patient aged 2-15 years who had a stem cell transplant for acute myeloid leukemia, so the T cells may come from the graft donor.

This clonotype was observed a few times. This chain links TRBV12-3 or TRBV12-4 with TRBJ2-5, with D possibly called TRBD1 or TRBD2 (5 bases each). The length of the CDR3 is 16 residues. Trimming pared 4 bases from V and 2 bases from J, leaving 17 bases between. This chain's CDR3 is CASSSILSEGQETQYF. The CDR3, as DNA: TGTGCCAGCAGTTCCATCCTGTCCGAGGGGCAAGAGACCCAGTACTTC.

This clonotype was picked up many times. Here the CDR3 reads CASSPISDIAYNEQFF. The CDR3 bases are TGCGCCAGCAGCCCAATTTCAGACATCGCGTACAATGAGCAGTTCTTC. V gene TRBV4-3 combines with J gene TRBJ2-1; D unclear. Between the trimmed V and J ends, which lost 4 bases and 4 bases, there was a span of 17 bases. Germline V lookup: CDR1 LGHNA, CDR2 YSLEER. The CDR3 extends over 16 amino acids.

This clonotype was observed many times. The gene calls are TRBV5-6 and TRBJ2-1; D might be TRBD2 (6 bases). Trimming took off 1 base at V and 3 bases at J, with 14 bases between the two ends. Germline loops: CDR1 SGHDT, CDR2 YYEEEE. The CDR3 is 16 amino acids. The chain's CDR3 is CASSLTRGLNYNEQFF. The DNA for the CDR3 is TGTGCCAGCAGCTTGACCCGGGGACTTAACTACAATGAGCAGTTCTTC.

This clonotype was detected ten times or more. The gene calls are TRBV28 and TRBJ2-1; D not certain. Trimming took 3 bases from V and 7 from J, leaving 10 bases between them. The CDR3 contains 13 residues. Germline CDR1 and CDR2: MDHEN and SYDVKM. CDR3 amino acids: CASSFGVWNEQFF. CDR3 DNA: TGTGCCAGCAGTTTTGGGGTCTGGAATGAGCAGTTCTTC.

This clonotype was picked up a small number of times. The chain is built from TRBV11-2 and TRBJ2-1; weak D call: TRBD2 (6 bases). This CDR3 has 18 residues. Germline V lookup: CDR1 SGHAT, CDR2 FQNNGV. V was cut by 0 bases and J by 5 bases, with 20 bases left in between. The CDR3 nucleotides read TGTGCCAGCAGCTTAGATTATCGGGACTTCCGGGGAAACAATGAGCAGTTCTTC. It is translated as CASSLDYRDFRGNNEQFF.

J is TRBJ2-2 and V is TRBV18, with 8 bases identical to TRBD2. The CDR3 has 16 amino acids. The germline gives CDR1 KGHSH, CDR2 LQKENI. With 0 bases clipped from V and 2 bases from J, the junction kept 2 bases outside the gene matches. The CDR3 protein is CASSPPSGINTGELFF. CDR3 DNA: TGTGCCAGCTCACCACCTAGCGGGATCAACACCGGGGAGCTGTTTTTT.

This clonotype was recorded a few times. The rearrangement joins TRBV27 to TRBJ2-1; 9 positions agree with TRBD1. V gave up 0 bases and J gave up 4 bases; unmatched junction bases: 4. The CDR3 covers 16 residues. Germline V gene sequence: CDR1 MNHEY, CDR2 SMNVEV (reference sequence). CDR3 sequence (DNA): TGTGCCAGCAGTTTATCACCGGGACAGGGATACAATGAGCAGTTCTTC. Amino acids: CASSLSPGQGYNEQFF.

This rearrangement joins TRBV7-8 to TRBJ2-1, with 10 positions matching TRBD2. The length of the CDR3 is 12 residues. Trimming cost V 7 bases and J 10 bases; bases outside gene matches: 4. Looked up from germline, CDR1 is SGHVS and CDR2 is FQNEAQ. This CDR3 reads CASTWTSGEQFF. The CDR3 DNA follows: TGTGCCAGCACCTGGACTAGCGGCGAGCAGTTCTTC. The variable domain in full, with the rest retrieved from reference TRBV7-8 and TRBJ2-1, is GAGVSQSPRYKVAKRGQDVALRCDPISGHVSLFWYQQALGQGPEFLTYFQNEAQLDKSGLPSDRFFAERPEGSVSTLKIQRTQQEDSAVYLCASTWTSGEQFFGPGTRLTVL.

This chain joins TRBV27 and TRBJ2-6, with 7 bases matching TRBD1. Losses at the gene ends were 5 bases for V and 4 bases for J; bases not matched to a gene: 11. This CDR3 is 17 amino acids long. Per the germline V gene, CDR1 is MNHEY and CDR2 is SMNVEV (reference sequence). CDR3 sequence reads: CASSPLGDRAGANVLTF. The CDR3 DNA is TGTGCCAGCAGTCCCTTGGGAGACAGGGCCGGGGCCAACGTCCTGACTTTC.

V is TRBV5-1 and J is TRBJ2-6, with 9 bases that match TRBD1. The V and J ends lost 0 bases and 3 bases, in that order; junction bases with no gene match: 13. CDR3 size: 20 residues. Per germline, CDR1 SGHRS and CDR2 YFSETQ. In nucleotides, the CDR3 is TGCGCCAGCAGCTTGGTGGCTGCGGGACAGGGAAAAAATGGGGCCAACGTCCTGACTTTC. It codes for CASSLVAAGQGKNGANVLTF.

This clonotype was recorded many times. The V call is TRBV7-2, the J call TRBJ2-1, with 13 bases identical to TRBD2. V lost 8 bases, J lost 7 bases, and 5 bases stayed unmatched. This CDR3 is 14 amino acids long. Germline V gene lookup returns CDR1 SGHTA and CDR2 FQGNSA. CDR3 nucleotide sequence: TGTGCCAGCTTACGGACTAGCGGGAGAAATGAGCAGTTCTTC. Its protein is CASLRTSGRNEQFF.

The rearrangement links TRBV5-1 to TRBJ1-1, with a possible D match to TRBD1 (5 bases). Germline V gene sequence: CDR1 SGHRS, CDR2 YFSETQ. Trimming removed 0 bases at V and 0 bases at J, with 9 bases between. This CDR3 has 15 residues. The CDR3 reads CASSLGSGLNTEAFF. The DNA of the CDR3 is TGCGCCAGCAGCTTGGGCTCAGGGCTGAACACTGAAGCTTTCTTT.

The CDR3 nucleotides read TGTGCCAGCAGCTTAGCGCCCGCCACGATGGCAGATACGCAGTATTTT. Translated, it gives CASSLAPATMADTQYF. J is TRBJ2-3 and V is TRBV7-2; D not resolved. Germline assignment: CDR1 SGHTA and CDR2 FQGNSA. V dropped 0 bases and J dropped 4 bases, with 14 bases sitting between them. The CDR3 totals 16 residues.

This clonotype was detected many times. CDR3 protein: CASRNTPGTANTGELFF. CDR3 bases: TGTGCCAGCAGAAACACGCCCGGGACAGCGAACACCGGGGAGCTGTTTTTT. This chain connects TRBV6-5 to TRBJ2-2; 7 bases are shared with TRBD1. The V and J ends lost 6 bases and 0 bases, in that order; junction bases with no gene match: 10. This CDR3 has 17 amino acids. Germline-derived CDR1 and CDR2 are MNHEY and SVGAGI.

The chain is built from TRBV14 and TRBJ2-1; D unclear. V was clipped by 4 bases and J by 1 base, with 17 bases between them. This CDR3 region has 17 residues. Germline lookup yields CDR1 SGHDN and CDR2 FVKESK. The CDR3 bases are TGTGCCAGCAGCCCTCACGCAGGACGCCCGTCCTACAATGAGCAGTTCTTC. It is translated as CASSPHAGRPSYNEQFF.

In its sample, this clonotype was seen a few times. The junction departs from germline at one end; a sequencing error may be responsible. The rearrangement links TRBV12-3 or TRBV12-4 to TRBJ2-5, with 10 nucleotides matching TRBD2. The CDR3 covers 14 residues. CDR3: CASSVAGGVETQYF. The CDR3 DNA reads as TGTGCCAGCAGTGTAGCGGGGGGTGTCGAGACCCAGTACTTC.

This clonotype was seen many times. The chain links TRBV7-2 to TRBJ2-4, with D maybe TRBD2 (5 bases). Germline CDR1 reads SGHTA; CDR2 reads FQGNSA. The V gene lost 5 bases and the J gene lost 0 bases, with 11 bases spanning the gap. The CDR3 has 15 residues. Here the CDR3 reads CASSLEGSAKNIQYF. In nucleotides, the CDR3 is TGTGCCAGCAGCCTCGAGGGATCAGCCAAAAACATTCAGTACTTC.

The gene calls are TRBV12-3 or TRBV12-4 and TRBJ2-1; 7 bases map to TRBD2. V shed 5 bases, J shed 9 bases, and the junction held 22 bases outside the gene matches. This CDR3 is built from 18 residues. This CDR3 reads CASSPWGWGGYDWGEQFF. Written as DNA, the CDR3 is TGTGCCAGCAGTCCCTGGGGTTGGGGGGGGTACGATTGGGGTGAGCAGTTCTTC.

This clonotype was found many times. The V call is TRBV20-1, the J call TRBJ2-1, with D perhaps TRBD2 (6 bases). This CDR3 has 14 amino acids. V lost 3 bases and J lost 0, with 9 bases in between. Germline V gene sequence: CDR1 DFQATT, CDR2 SNEGSKA (reference sequence). CDR3 sequence reads: CSASGRSSYNEQFF. The CDR3 DNA sequence: TGCAGTGCTAGCGGGAGAAGCTCCTACAATGAGCAGTTCTTC.

This clonotype showed up many times. The chain is built from TRBV28 and TRBJ2-5; tentatively, D is TRBD2 (5 bases). This CDR3 region has 15 residues. The germline gives CDR1 MDHEN, CDR2 SYDVKM. Between the trimmed V and J ends, which lost 8 bases and 7 bases, there was a span of 23 bases. CDR3 DNA: TGTGCCAGCTCCCCCGTAGAGGGCACACGTTGGACCCAGTACTTC. Protein product: CASSPVEGTRWTQYF.

In the case of this clonotype: This may be a read error, as it is one base from a much larger clone. DNA of the CDR3: TGCAGCGTTCAACAACACGAGCAGTACTTC. This gives the protein CSVQQHEQYF. J is TRBJ2-7 and V is TRBV29-1; D not certain. Germline-derived CDR1 and CDR2 are SQVTM and ANQGSEA. The CDR3 is made up of 10 amino acids. Trimming removed 5 bases at V and 5 bases at J, with 7 bases between.

The chain recombines TRBV7-2 with TRBJ2-7; perhaps TRBD2 as D (5 bases). Per germline, CDR1 SGHTA and CDR2 FQGNSA. The CDR3 contains 17 residues. V was clipped by 1 base and J by 2 bases, with 18 bases between them. CDR3 region: CASSLVHFSDSTYEQYF. The CDR3 bases are TGTGCCAGCAGCTTAGTACACTTTAGCGATTCAACCTACGAGCAGTACTTC.

This clonotype was detected many times. This chain uses TRBV5-1 with TRBJ2-3; maybe TRBD1 (6 bases). The V gene's germline CDR1 is SGHRS and CDR2 YFSETQ. The CDR3 has 13 amino acids. The ends were cut back, 0 bases at V and 9 bases at J, with 11 bases in the middle. CDR3 in DNA: TGCGCCAGCAGCTTGGCCTCAGGGGTGACGCAGTATTTT. It codes for CASSLASGVTQYF.

This clonotype was picked up many times. The rearrangement joins TRBV29-1 to TRBJ2-7; possible D gene TRBD2, 6 bases. The CDR3 runs to 12 residues. Germline values: CDR1 SQVTM, CDR2 ANQGSEA. V was pared by 4 bases and J by 6 bases, with 13 bases between. The CDR3 spells CSVGWRETEQYF. CDR3 bases: TGCAGCGTTGGTTGGAGGGAGACCGAGCAGTACTTC.

This clonotype has a count of ten or more. The chain employs TRBV6-5 and TRBJ2-7; the D is unclear. Per the germline V gene, CDR1 is MNHEY and CDR2 is SVGAGI. The CDR3 consists of 11 residues. The V and J ends lost 10 bases and 3 bases respectively, with 10 bases between them. The CDR3 bases are TGTGCCACCCGAGTGGTCTACGAGCAGTACTTC. This codes for CATRVVYEQYF.

The chain combines TRBV28 with TRBJ2-3, with a possible D match to TRBD1 (6 bases). Germline values: CDR1 MDHEN, CDR2 SYDVKM. The CDR3 runs 14 residues. Trimming shortened V by 5 bases and J by 5 bases, and 14 bases separated the two germline ends. For the CDR3, the DNA is TGTGCCAGCAGTGACCCGGGCAGGGGAGATACGCAGTATTTT. Its translation is CASSDPGRGDTQYF.

This clonotype was seen a single time. The chain uses TRBV25-1 and TRBJ2-5; D not certain. CDR1 and CDR2 (germline): MGHDK, SYGVNS. The CDR3 spans 15 residues. The V end lost 3 bases, the J end lost 5 bases, and 16 bases lay between the germline ends. The CDR3 DNA sequence: TGTGCCAGCAGTGACCCTGGCCTAGGATCGGAGACCCAGTACTTC. The encoded protein is CASSDPGLGSETQYF.

This chain's CDR3 is CASRYPPGGLAGDEQFF. As DNA, the CDR3 is TGCGCCAGCAGATACCCCCCGGGGGGACTAGCGGGGGATGAGCAGTTCTTC. The V call is TRBV5-1, the J call TRBJ2-1; 14 nucleotides agree with TRBD2. The ends lost 5 bases at V and 8 bases at J; junction bases unmatched: 12. Germline CDR1 is SGHRS and CDR2 is YFSETQ. The CDR3 totals 17 residues. The whole variable domain, filled in from reference TRBV5-1 and TRBJ2-1, reads KAGVTQTPRYLIKTRGQQVTLSCSPISGHRSVSWYQQTPGQGLQFLFEYFSETQRNKGNFPGRFSGRQFSNSRSEMNVSTLELGDSALYLCASRYPPGGLAGDEQFFGPGTRLTVL.

This clonotype was detected many times. The V call is TRBV5-1, the J call TRBJ2-5; D unclear. This CDR3 region has 14 residues. The ends were cut back, 0 bases at V and 3 bases at J, with 9 bases in the middle. Germline V CDR1 and CDR2: SGHRS, YFSETQ. The CDR3: CASSLGGAEETQYF. DNA of the CDR3: TGCGCCAGCAGCTTGGGGGGTGCGGAAGAGACCCAGTACTTC.

The chain is built from TRBV9 and TRBJ2-1; 9 bases are a match to TRBD2. CDR1 SGDLS and CDR2 YYNGEE come from the germline V gene. The CDR3 consists of 16 residues. Losses at the gene ends were 0 bases for V and 4 bases for J; bases not matched to a gene: 5. The CDR3 region is CASSVAGTSPYNEQFF. CDR3 bases: TGTGCCAGCAGCGTAGCAGGGACTAGCCCATACAATGAGCAGTTCTTC.